This passage covers 25 T cell receptor beta chains from one sample sequenced in a study of blood T cell repertoires in COVID-19. TCRdb's table, derived via immunoSEQ multiplex PCR, lists solely in-frame clones and lacks some. The sample includes fewer than 200,000 clones, around 90% of them seen just once. Material: peripheral blood. The receptors were gathered from a woman of 80 years or more with COVID-19, enrolled during active disease.

This clone was seen a single time. J is TRBJ2-7 and V is TRBV6-2 or TRBV6-3, with D unclear. Trimming stripped 4 bases from V and 4 bases from J, with 8 bases between. The CDR3 contains 12 residues. Germline CDR1 MNHEY, CDR2 SVGEGT. CDR3 coding DNA: TGTGCCAGCAGTTCCCAGGCATACGAGCAGTACTTC. It specifies CASSSQAYEQYF.

This chain links TRBV9 with TRBJ1-1; 8 positions match TRBD1. The CDR3 extends over 15 amino acids. Germline V CDR1 and CDR2: SGDLS, YYNGEE. V trimming: 3 bases; J trimming: 0 bases; junction bases outside the gene matches: 4. The CDR3 region is CASSADRGMNTEAFF. In nucleotides, the CDR3 is TGTGCCAGCAGCGCAGACAGGGGCATGAACACTGAAGCTTTCTTT. Full variable domain (remainder filled in from reference TRBV9 and TRBJ1-1): DSGVTQTPKHLITATGQRVTLRCSPRSGDLSVYWYQQSLDQGLQFLIQYYNGEERAKGNILERFSAQQFPDLHSELNLSSLELGDSALYFCASSADRGMNTEAFFGQGTRLTVV.

This clone was seen only once. The CDR3 sequence: CASSQGGLAGISSTGELFF. The CDR3 bases are TGTGCCAGCAGCCAAGGCGGCCTAGCGGGAATTTCATCGACCGGGGAGCTGTTTTTT. The rearrangement joins TRBV3-1 (or the pseudogene TRBV3-2) to TRBJ2-2, with 9 positions matching TRBD2. Germline CDR1 and CDR2: LGHDT and YNNKEL (reference sequence). This CDR3 region has 19 residues. Losses at the gene ends were 1 base for V and 5 bases for J; bases not matched to a gene: 14.

This clone turned up a few times. This chain connects TRBV19 to TRBJ1-4; a possible D gene is TRBD1 (5 bases). Germline loops: CDR1 LNHDA, CDR2 SQIVND (reference sequence). The V and J ends lost 9 bases and 8 bases respectively, with 19 bases between them. The CDR3 loop spans 14 amino acids. The CDR3 region is CASLGSGVKEKLFF. The CDR3 nucleotides are TGTGCCAGCCTGGGGTCGGGGGTTAAGGAAAAACTGTTTTTT. Combining the CDR3 with reference TRBV19 and TRBJ1-4 gives the whole variable domain DGGITQSPKYLFRKEGQNVTLSCEQNLNHDAMYWYRQDPGQGLRLIYYSQIVNDFQKGDIAEGYSVSREKKESFPLTVTSAQKNPTAFYLCASLGSGVKEKLFFGSGTQLSVL.

This chain joins TRBV4-1 and TRBJ1-6; no clear D. V lost 1 base, J lost 7 bases, and 17 bases lay in between. The CDR3 is 17 amino acids. Germline loops: CDR1 MGHRA, CDR2 YSYEKL. CDR3 sequence reads: CASSQASGGDVNSPLHF. In DNA form, the CDR3 reads TGCGCCAGCAGCCAAGCTTCGGGCGGGGATGTGAATTCACCCCTCCACTTT.

V gene TRBV18 combines with J gene TRBJ1-6; 10 nucleotides match TRBD1. V dropped 2 bases and J dropped 8; count of bases not matched to a gene: 0. The CDR3 is made up of 14 amino acids. CDR1 and CDR2 (germline): KGHSH, LQKENI. This CDR3 reads CASSPGQGDSPLHF. The CDR3 nucleotides are TGTGCCAGCTCACCAGGACAGGGGGATTCACCCCTCCACTTT.

This chain uses TRBV6-1 with TRBJ2-1; 8 bases fit TRBD2. In germline, CDR1 is MNHNS, CDR2 SASEGT. V dropped 2 bases and J dropped 0; count of bases not matched to a gene: 6. The CDR3 loop spans 17 amino acids. Written as DNA, the CDR3 is TGTGCCAGCAGTGAAATGGCGAGCGGGAGCTCCTACAATGAGCAGTTCTTC. Translating gives CASSEMASGSSYNEQFF.

The genes are TRBV19 and TRBJ1-2; TRBD1 aligns across 7 bases. J gave up 7 bases and V 3 bases, and 5 bases lay outside the gene matches. Germline assignment: CDR1 LNHDA and CDR2 SQIVND (reference sequence). This CDR3 is built from 13 residues. CDR3 loop: CASSIVRGVGYTF. CDR3 DNA: TGTGCCAGTAGTATCGTCAGGGGGGTTGGCTACACCTTC. The full variable domain, completed using reference TRBV19 and TRBJ1-2, is DGGITQSPKYLFRKEGQNVTLSCEQNLNHDAMYWYRQDPGQGLRLIYYSQIVNDFQKGDIAEGYSVSREKKESFPLTVTSAQKNPTAFYLCASSIVRGVGYTFGSGTRLTVV.

The V gene is TRBV5-1, the J gene TRBJ1-1, with 9 bases matching TRBD1. The CDR3 contains 15 residues. Germline V gives CDR1 SGHRS, CDR2 YFSETQ. V lost 4 bases and J lost 6; bases outside the gene matches: 10. The CDR3 sequence is CASSIGTGRTAEAFF. As DNA, the CDR3 is TGCGCCAGCAGCATAGGGACAGGGCGGACGGCTGAAGCTTTCTTT.

The V gene is TRBV5-1, the J gene TRBJ2-5; perhaps TRBD1 as D (5 bases). Per germline, CDR1 SGHRS and CDR2 YFSETQ. The CDR3 contains 14 residues. V was cut by 2 bases and J by 1 base, with 9 bases left in between. This CDR3 is CASSFQGPQETQYF. As DNA, the CDR3 is TGCGCCAGCAGCTTTCAGGGCCCCCAAGAGACCCAGTACTTC.

This rearrangement joins TRBV19 to TRBJ2-5; 7 nucleotides line up with TRBD1. Trimming removed 1 base from V and 4 bases from J; junction bases left unmatched: 9. The CDR3 consists of 16 residues. The V gene's germline CDR1 is LNHDA and CDR2 SQIVND (reference sequence). This chain's CDR3 is CASSIGQGVSGETQYF. CDR3 nucleotide sequence: TGTGCCAGTAGTATAGGTCAGGGGGTATCAGGAGAGACCCAGTACTTC. Combining the CDR3 with reference TRBV19 and TRBJ2-5 gives the whole variable domain DGGITQSPKYLFRKEGQNVTLSCEQNLNHDAMYWYRQDPGQGLRLIYYSQIVNDFQKGDIAEGYSVSREKKESFPLTVTSAQKNPTAFYLCASSIGQGVSGETQYFGPGTRLLVL.

The rearrangement uses TRBV7-9 and TRBJ1-2; 12 positions agree with TRBD1. The CDR3 totals 15 residues. Germline loops: CDR1 SEHNR, CDR2 FQNEAQ (reference sequence). The J segment lost 6 bases and the V segment lost 7 bases, leaving 9 bases of the junction unmatched. The CDR3 DNA follows: TGTGCCAGCACCGAACTGGGGACAGGGGGCAATGGCTACACCTTC. Translated, it gives CASTELGTGGNGYTF.

The V gene is TRBV28, the J gene TRBJ2-3; D not certain. CDR3 length: 14 amino acids. In germline, CDR1 is MDHEN, CDR2 SYDVKM. Deletions cut 7 bases from V and 3 bases from J, with 14 bases between. The CDR3 nucleotides are TGTGCCAGCAAGAGGAGTTACGGGACAGATACGCAGTATTTT. Translating it yields CASKRSYGTDTQYF.

On this clone: A much larger clone differs from this one at a single base, so this may be a read error. The V gene is TRBV5-6, the J gene TRBJ1-1; no reliable D call. Trimming left V 2 bases short and J 3 bases short, with 5 bases between. The CDR3 is 12 residues long. The germline V gene has CDR1 SGHDT and CDR2 YYEEEE. CDR3 sequence: CASSLQYTEAFF. The CDR3, as DNA: TGTGCCAGCAGCTTACAATACACTGAAGCTTTCTTT.

This chain uses TRBV7-2 with TRBJ1-4, with a possible D match to TRBD1 (6 bases). This CDR3 is built from 16 residues. CDR1 is SGHTA, CDR2 FQGNSA, per germline. Trimming took off 1 base at V and 2 bases at J, with 11 bases between the two ends. The CDR3 coding sequence is TGTGCCAGCAGCTTAGTTCAGGGGACGACTAATGAAAAACTGTTTTTT. Protein product: CASSLVQGTTNEKLFF.

This clone has more than one count but fewer than ten. The CDR3 here is CASSLDYELFF. The CDR3, as DNA: TGTGCCAGCAGCTTAGATTATGAACTGTTTTTT. The chain is built from TRBV11-2 and TRBJ1-4, with D uncertain. This CDR3 has 11 residues. V lost 0 bases and J 12 bases, leaving 5 bases between the germline ends. CDR1 and CDR2 (germline): SGHAT, FQNNGV.

The V call is TRBV28, the J call TRBJ2-7; D may be TRBD1 (6 bases). This CDR3 contains 12 residues. Germline-derived CDR1 and CDR2 are MDHEN and SYDVKM. V was cut by 4 bases and J by 12 bases, with 16 bases left in between. The DNA of the CDR3 is TGTGCCAGCAGTTCATATAGGGGGAGATGGTACTTC. Amino acid sequence: CASSSYRGRWYF.

This clone was seen only once. This rearrangement joins TRBV5-1 to TRBJ2-6, with 8 bases that match TRBD1. The CDR3 spans 19 residues. The germline V gene has CDR1 SGHRS and CDR2 YFSETQ. J lost 4 bases, V lost 1 base, and 13 bases had no gene match. The CDR3 region is CASSLWGFDRGTGANVLTF. CDR3 bases: TGCGCCAGCAGCTTGTGGGGGTTCGACAGGGGTACCGGGGCCAACGTCCTGACTTTC.

This clone was seen once. This chain uses TRBV9 with TRBJ2-2, with no clear D. Germline CDR1 SGDLS, CDR2 YYNGEE. The CDR3 extends over 13 amino acids. V shed 4 bases and J shed 1 base, with 5 bases lying between them. The CDR3 DNA sequence: TGTGCCAGCAGCCATAGGAACACCGGGGAGCTGTTTTTT. Translated, it gives CASSHRNTGELFF.

The chain carries TRBV5-1 and TRBJ1-4; D is possibly TRBD1 (5 bases). Germline V gene lookup returns CDR1 SGHRS and CDR2 YFSETQ. This CDR3 has 15 residues. Trimming removed 0 bases at V and 4 bases at J, with 10 bases between. CDR3 coding DNA: TGCGCCAGCAGCTTGGGCGGGGCGCGTAATGAAAAACTGTTTTTT. Its translation: CASSLGGARNEKLFF.

The chain couples TRBV7-6 to TRBJ1-1, with D possibly matching TRBD1 (5 bases). The CDR3 has 15 amino acids. Germline V gene lookup returns CDR1 SGHVS and CDR2 FNYEAQ. Trimming cost V 1 base and J 4 bases, with 13 bases left between them. The CDR3 spells CASSLDPGRGTEAFF. CDR3 bases: TGTGCCAGCAGCTTAGATCCAGGAAGGGGCACTGAAGCTTTCTTT.

V is TRBV11-2 and J is TRBJ2-7, with 12 bases that match TRBD2. Trimming at V came to 5 bases and at J to 6 bases, leaving 8 bases not matched to a gene. The CDR3 extends over 15 amino acids. The V gene's germline CDR1 is SGHAT and CDR2 FQNNGV. CDR3 region: CASSISLAGGREQYF. As DNA, the CDR3 is TGTGCCAGCAGCATTTCACTAGCGGGAGGTCGCGAGCAGTACTTC.

The V gene is TRBV4-1, the J gene TRBJ2-1; 7 nucleotides agree with TRBD1. Germline V CDR1 and CDR2: MGHRA, YSYEKL. CDR3 length equals 15 residues. After removal of 1 base from V and 3 bases from J, the junction contained 3 bases not matched to a gene. CDR3 sequence reads: CASSQAGQSYNEQFF. The CDR3 nucleotides read TGCGCCAGCAGCCAAGCGGGACAGAGCTACAATGAGCAGTTCTTC.

The chain carries TRBV5-6 and TRBJ1-6, with D tentatively TRBD1 (6 bases). Germline V gene sequence: CDR1 SGHDT, CDR2 YYEEEE. Between the trimmed V and J ends, which lost 1 base and 11 bases, there was a span of 19 bases. The CDR3 sequence is 16 residues long. The CDR3 DNA reads TGTGCCAGCAGCTTGTGGGGAGCAGGGAGGGGGACACCCCTCCACTTT. It specifies CASSLWGAGRGTPLHF.

The rearrangement links TRBV11-3 to TRBJ2-1, with D possibly being TRBD2 (5 bases). The CDR3 totals 14 residues. Germline-derived CDR1 and CDR2 are SGHNT and YENEEA. V shed 1 base and J shed 7 bases, with 11 bases lying between them. CDR3 sequence: CASSLGNSVNEQFF. In nucleotides, the CDR3 is TGTGCCAGCAGCTTAGGGAATAGCGTTAATGAGCAGTTCTTC.